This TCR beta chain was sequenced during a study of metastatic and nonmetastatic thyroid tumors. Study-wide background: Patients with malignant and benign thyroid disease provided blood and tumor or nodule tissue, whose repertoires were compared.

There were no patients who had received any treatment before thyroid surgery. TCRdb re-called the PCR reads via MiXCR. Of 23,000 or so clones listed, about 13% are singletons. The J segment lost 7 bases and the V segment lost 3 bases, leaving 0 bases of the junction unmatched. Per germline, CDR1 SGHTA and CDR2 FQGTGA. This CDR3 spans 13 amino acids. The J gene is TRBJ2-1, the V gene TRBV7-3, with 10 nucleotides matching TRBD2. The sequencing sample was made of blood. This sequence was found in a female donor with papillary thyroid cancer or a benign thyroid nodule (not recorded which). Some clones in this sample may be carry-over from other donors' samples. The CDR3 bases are TGTGCCAGCAGCTTGGGACTAGCGAATGAGCAGTTCTTC. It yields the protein CASSLGLANEQFF.